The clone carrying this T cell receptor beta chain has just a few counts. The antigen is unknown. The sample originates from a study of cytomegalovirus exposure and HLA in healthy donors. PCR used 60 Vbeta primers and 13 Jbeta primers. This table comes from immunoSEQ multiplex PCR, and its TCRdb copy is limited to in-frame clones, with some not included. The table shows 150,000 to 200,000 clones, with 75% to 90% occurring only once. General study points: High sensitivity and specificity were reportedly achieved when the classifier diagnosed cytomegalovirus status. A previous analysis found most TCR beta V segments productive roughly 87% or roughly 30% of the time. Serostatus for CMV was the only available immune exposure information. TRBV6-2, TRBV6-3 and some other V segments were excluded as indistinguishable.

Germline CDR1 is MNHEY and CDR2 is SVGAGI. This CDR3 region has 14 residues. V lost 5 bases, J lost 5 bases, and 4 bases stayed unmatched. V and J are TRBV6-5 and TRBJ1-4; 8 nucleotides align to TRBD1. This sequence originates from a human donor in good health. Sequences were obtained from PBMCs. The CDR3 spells CASSQRTGNEKLFF. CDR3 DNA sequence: TGTGCCAGCAGTCAGCGGACAGGGAATGAAAAACTGTTTTTT.